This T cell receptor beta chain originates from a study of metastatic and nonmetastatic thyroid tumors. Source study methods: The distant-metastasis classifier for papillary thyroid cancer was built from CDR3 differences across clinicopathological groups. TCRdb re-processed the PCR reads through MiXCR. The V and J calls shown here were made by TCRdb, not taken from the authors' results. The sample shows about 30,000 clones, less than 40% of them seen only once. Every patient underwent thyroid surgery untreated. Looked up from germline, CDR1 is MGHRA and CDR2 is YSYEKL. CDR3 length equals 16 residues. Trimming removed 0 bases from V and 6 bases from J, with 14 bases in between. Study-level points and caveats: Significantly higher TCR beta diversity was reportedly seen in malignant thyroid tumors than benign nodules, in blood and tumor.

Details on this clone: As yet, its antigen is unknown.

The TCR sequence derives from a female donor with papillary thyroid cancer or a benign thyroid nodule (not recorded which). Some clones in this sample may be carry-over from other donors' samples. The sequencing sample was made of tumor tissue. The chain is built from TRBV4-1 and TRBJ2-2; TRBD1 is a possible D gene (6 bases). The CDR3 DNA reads TGCGCCAGCAGCCAAGAAAACAGGGTCGGTTCCGGGGAGCTGTTTTTT. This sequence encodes CASSQENRVGSGELFF.